This T cell receptor (beta chain) originates from a study of blood T cell repertoires in COVID-19. The length of the CDR3 is 14 residues. Germline CDR1 reads SGHVS; CDR2 reads FQNEAQ. V gave up 0 bases and J gave up 7 bases, with 11 bases separating them. Authors' processing steps: Estimation of nucleated cell counts relied on the amplification of reference gene primers. The table came from immunoSEQ multiplex PCR; TCRdb's copy has only in-frame clones and leaves some out. The V and J calls and clone size were taken over from that table, and D and trimming were inferred from the DNA. The sample gives about 90,000 clones, less than 85% of which show up once; approximately 10% is in the top ten.

The V gene is TRBV7-8, the J gene TRBJ2-3; TRBD2 might be the D (6 bases). This TCR was recovered from a woman aged 70-85 years with acute or convalescent COVID-19. Input material: peripheral blood. The CDR3 coding sequence is TGTGCCAGCAGCTTAGCCTCCGCGGGGTATACGCAGTATTTT. It yields the protein CASSLASAGYTQYF.